This TCR beta chain appears in the sequencing data of a study of post-analysis software for immune sequencing data (dated by TCRdb to between 2015 and 2016). Study-wide context: Recorded disease courses included relapsing-remitting, secondary progressive and progressive-relapsing multiple sclerosis, with some patients lacking subtype annotation. Patient repertoires were compared against roughly 10 previously published healthy control repertoires from donors aged about 6 to 26 years. A subset of samples was prepared in parallel using single-end sample barcoding, then pooled and co-amplified after Illumina adapter ligation.

What the study reported, not specific to this receptor: Significantly lower normalized Chao1 diversity was found in multiple sclerosis patients than in controls, suggesting substantial peripheral T-cell clonal expansion. The control group was slightly older than the multiple sclerosis patient group. Significantly higher frequencies in patients than in controls were found for several TRBV segments, including TRBV5-6, TRBV5-1 and TRBV20-1. When samples were clustered directly using the F measure, samples prepared in the same batch co-clustered strongly, which prompted a batch-effect correction.

To demonstrate the VDJtools post-analysis software, TCR beta repertoires were profiled from the peripheral blood of roughly 14 young patients with multiple sclerosis. The multiple sclerosis patients were children and adolescents ranging in age from roughly 6 to 16 years. Germline trimming: 5 bases from V, 5 bases from J; junction bases outside gene matches: 3. Reading the germline V gene gives CDR1 SGHRS and CDR2 YFSETQ. The CDR3 sequence holds 13 residues, the cysteine and phenylalanine included. Here the CDR3 DNA is all that survives: 39 bases in frame from base 1. The method behind the library was PCR. For sequencing, an Illumina HiSeq 2500 was employed. To reduce PCR and sequencing biases, unique molecular identifiers were built into the TCR beta cDNA libraries. Every 1 to 10 million input T cells yielded approximately 500,000 cDNA molecules, meaning each molecule approximated one T cell. The patient libraries were prepared and sequenced with the same protocol used for the earlier healthy control dataset. Within a given batch, samples were prepared together, multiplexed and sequenced on the same HiSeq lane. The original pipeline was this. MIGEC handled the raw barcoded reads, throwing out single-read molecular identifier groups before consensus assembly and CDR3 extraction. Clonotype tables were post-analysed with VDJtools, and diversity was normalized by down-sampling all datasets to the smallest sample size. To correct batch-related cross-sample contamination, repertoire overlap clustering matched CDR3 amino acid sequences but not nucleotide sequences. The public reads were run again by TCRdb, first through fastp at Q25 and then through MiXCR, and only productive beta chains were kept. When rows share a CDR3 protein, they turn into one entry using the most common DNA and genes. These V and J calls originate from TCRdb's pipeline instead of the authors' own analysis. The sample data list 400,000 to 500,000 distinct CDR3 sequences, and less than 40% of these were observed just once. The ten most abundant clones make up 6% to 9% of the sample.

This clonotype has just a few counts. Its specific antigen is unknown. Per-base quality was not reported, and no clone a single base away is much larger than it. This TCR was sampled from a girl under 10 years old with multiple sclerosis. Sequenced: blood. The rearrangement joined TRBV5-1 to TRBJ2-1; TRBD2 matches 8 bases in the middle. CDR3 reads: CASRTLADNEQFF. The nucleotide sequence is given as TGCGCCAGCAGGACACTAGCGGACAATGAGCAGTTCTTC.